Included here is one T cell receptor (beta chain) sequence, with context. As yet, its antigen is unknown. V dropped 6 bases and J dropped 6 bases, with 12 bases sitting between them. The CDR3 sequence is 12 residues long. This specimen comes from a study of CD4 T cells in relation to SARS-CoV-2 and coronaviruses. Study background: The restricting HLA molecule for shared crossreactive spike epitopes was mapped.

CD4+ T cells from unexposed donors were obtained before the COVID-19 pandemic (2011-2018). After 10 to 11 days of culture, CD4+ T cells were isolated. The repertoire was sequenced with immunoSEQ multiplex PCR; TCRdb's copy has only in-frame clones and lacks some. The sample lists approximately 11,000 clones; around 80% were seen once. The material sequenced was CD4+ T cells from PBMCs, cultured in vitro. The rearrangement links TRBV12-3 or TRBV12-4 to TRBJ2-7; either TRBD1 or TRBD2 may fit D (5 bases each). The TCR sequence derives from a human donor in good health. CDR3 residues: CASRIGTREQYF. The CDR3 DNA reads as TGTGCCAGCAGAATCGGGACCCGCGAGCAGTACTTC.